The rows below give T cell receptor beta chains drawn from one sample of a study of cytomegalovirus exposure and HLA in healthy donors. Measured with immunoSEQ multiplex PCR; TCRdb has only the in-frame clones, and not every one. The sample contains 210,000 or so clones, over 80% of which appear only once. Material for sequencing was PBMCs. These receptors all stem from a boy aged 2-9 years in good health and CMV-seronegative. Each CDR3 is given with its conserved first and last residue. A D gene is named only where the DNA matches it firmly.

d_gene | j_gene | v_gene | CDR3aa
- | TRBJ1-1 | TRBV6-5 | CASSYSSVMNTEAFF
- | TRBJ2-1 | TRBV21-1 | CASSKGGGTPYNEQFF
TRBD2 | TRBJ2-7 | TRBV6-5 | CASSEVGGGYEQYF
- | TRBJ1-6 | TRBV7-6 | CASSLVGGGAGSYNSPLHF
- | TRBJ1-2 | TRBV5-6 | CASSLGQLNYGYTF
- | TRBJ2-7 | TRBV2 | CAILRGGNEQYF
TRBD1 | TRBJ2-3 | TRBV7-9 | CASSLVGTGAGDTQYF
TRBD2 | TRBJ2-7 | TRBV27 | CASSASLAASSYEQYF
- | TRBJ2-4 | TRBV18 | CASSPSRGGKNIQYF
TRBD2 | TRBJ2-1 | TRBV13 | CASSSGTSGRANEQFF
- | TRBJ2-4 | TRBV2 | CASSGTPLAKNIQYF
- | TRBJ1-2 | TRBV28 | CASAGSLLNYGYTF
TRBD2 | TRBJ2-3 | TRBV10-3 | CAIKAGVEDTQYF
TRBD1 | TRBJ2-7 | TRBV2 | CASSEGDRGRPCEQYF
TRBD1 | TRBJ1-2 | TRBV5-1 | CASSRFGQGSNYGYTF
- | TRBJ2-4 | TRBV7-9 | CASSSRGGAQKNIQYF
- | TRBJ1-5 | TRBV7-8 | CASSHRVGNSNQPQHF
- | TRBJ1-5 | TRBV30 | CAWSTRGRIEPQHF
- | TRBJ1-4 | TRBV5-1 | CASSLLGGAQEKLFF
TRBD2 | TRBJ2-1 | TRBV9 | CASTPSGTSGGAVYNEQFF
- | TRBJ2-1 | TRBV27 | CASSFGPRGEQFF
TRBD1 | TRBJ2-5 | TRBV5-4 | CASSLGDREETQYF
- | TRBJ2-1 | TRBV30 | CAWSVGQSDEQFF